This TCR beta chain was identified in a study of blood T cell repertoires in COVID-19. Across the study: The origin of the acute and convalescent COVID-19 samples was the United States, Italy and Spain. The analysed material was cDNA or gDNA that came from T cells, B-cell-depleted T cells, or PBMCs.

This CDR3 has 15 residues. The junction had 6 bases not matched to a gene; V was cut back by 4 bases and J by 2 bases. Germline V gene sequence: CDR1 LGHDT, CDR2 YNNKEL (reference sequence). In the study's own analysis: Amplifying reference gene primers gave estimates of nucleated cell counts. The protocol was immunoSEQ multiplex PCR, while the TCRdb copy is restricted to in-frame clones and leaves out a portion. Clonal size and the V and J genes are those of that table, whereas D and trimming came from the DNA. The repertoire has more than 200,000 clones, roughly nine tenths of them found once; the top ten carry approximately 0.69%.

Sequencing input: peripheral blood. This TCR came from a man aged 35 to 55 with acute or convalescent COVID-19. The rearrangement links TRBV3-1 (or the pseudogene TRBV3-2) to TRBJ1-2, with 8 positions matching TRBD1. Here the CDR3 DNA reads TGTGCCAGCAGCCCCTGGACAGGGCAGAACTATGGCTACACCTTC. It is translated as CASSPWTGQNYGYTF.